Following are 23 T cell receptor beta chains from one sample sequenced in a study of T cell clonality in common variable immunodeficiency. Produced via immunoSEQ multiplex PCR; TCRdb's table is partial and in-frame only. The sample is made up of 50,000 to 65,000 clones, none counted only once. Material for sequencing was peripheral blood mononuclear cells. These receptors all come from a person between 18 and 75 years old in good health.

A few counts support this clone. The read terminates 3 residues before the CDR3 end, so the remaining end is supplied by the germline J gene. The genes are TRBV6-1 and TRBJ2-4; possibly TRBD1 for D (6 bases). The V gene's germline CDR1 is MNHNS and CDR2 SASEGT. The CDR3 is 12 amino acids. The sequenced part of the CDR3 DNA is TGTGCCAGCAGTGCGGACAGCTATGGT. Translating it yields CASSADSYG. The complete CDR3 reads CASSADSYGQYF.

This clone was recorded many times. The observed sequence ends 3 residues before the CDR3 terminus, with the missing tail filled in from the germline J gene. The gene calls are TRBV5-1 and TRBJ2-2, with D possibly TRBD1 on 6 matching bases. This CDR3 is 15 amino acids long. Germline lookup yields CDR1 SGHRS and CDR2 YFSETQ. V was trimmed by 4 bases and J by 2 bases, leaving 12 bases between them. The CDR3 here is CASSPAGENTGELFF. The CDR3 bases that were read are TGCGCCAGCAGCCCGGCAGGGGAAAACACCGGGGAG.

As regards this clone: Read coverage stops 3 residues before the CDR3 terminus; the germline J gene supplies the remainder. The V gene is TRBV11-2, the J gene TRBJ2-1, with 12 bases that match TRBD2. CDR1 is SGHAT and CDR2 is FQNNGV in the germline V gene. The CDR3 contains 14 residues. Trimming at V came to 8 bases and at J to 7 bases, leaving 6 bases not matched to a gene. CDR3 protein: CASGSGTSGNEQFF. CDR3 DNA (partial): TGTGCCAGCGGATCCGGGACTAGCGGGAATGAG.

Many counts were recorded for this clone. CDR3 sequence: CASSFGQGGTEAFF. The DNA read from the CDR3 is TGCGCCAGCAGCTTTGGACAGGGGGGGACTGAA. V usage is TRBV5-1 and J usage is TRBJ1-1; 10 bases fit TRBD1. The read terminates 3 residues before the CDR3 end, so the remaining end is supplied by the germline J gene. The CDR3 is 14 residues long. Per germline, CDR1 SGHRS and CDR2 YFSETQ. Trimming removed 2 bases from V and 5 bases from J; junction bases left unmatched: 3.

In this sample, this clone turned up many times. The CDR3 end lies 3 residues beyond the end of the read and is filled in from the germline J gene. Other nucleotide sequences in the sample specify the same CDR3. The chain carries TRBV5-1 and TRBJ2-3; tentatively, D is TRBD2 (5 bases). Germline values: CDR1 SGHRS, CDR2 YFSETQ. This CDR3 is 14 amino acids long. V shed 0 bases and J shed 3 bases, with 8 bases lying between them. This CDR3 reads CASSLGGSTDTQYF. The CDR3 bases that were read are TGCGCCAGCAGCTTGGGAGGGTCGACAGATACG.

Ten or more counts support this clone. With the read ending 3 residues before the CDR3 end, the germline J gene is used to fill in that end. V is TRBV10-1 and J is TRBJ1-4, with 9 bases matching TRBD1. The CDR3 has 15 residues. Germline CDR1 reads WNHNN; CDR2 reads SYGVQD (reference sequence). Trimming cost V 3 bases and J 8 bases; bases outside gene matches: 7. The CDR3 region is CASSDPRTGDEKLFF. CDR3 DNA, as far as it was read: TGCGCCAGCAGTGATCCCCGGACAGGGGACGAAAAA.

This clone was detected many times. The CDR3 loop reads CASSPRTGEPGELFF. The sequenced CDR3 bases are TGTGCCAGCAGCCCCAGGACAGGGGAGCCCGGGGAG. This chain uses TRBV6-4 with TRBJ2-2, with 9 bases identical to TRBD1. The read ends 3 residues before the CDR3 terminus; that terminus is restored from the germline J gene. This CDR3 spans 15 amino acids. The V and J ends lost 6 bases and 6 bases, in that order; junction bases with no gene match: 8. CDR1 and CDR2 (germline): MRHNA, SNTAGT.

This clone has a count of ten or more. The read halts 3 residues ahead of the CDR3 end, with the missing end drawn from the germline J gene. The genes are TRBV7-9 and TRBJ1-4; D ambiguous. The CDR3 consists of 14 residues. Deletions cut 1 base from V and 2 bases from J, with 5 bases between. Germline V CDR1 and CDR2: SEHNR, FQNEAQ (reference sequence). CDR3 DNA, as far as it was read: TGTGCCAGCAGCTTAGGGGCCACTAATGAAAAA. Protein: CASSLGATNEK. The entire CDR3 protein is CASSLGATNEKLFF. Full variable domain (missing parts from reference TRBV7-9 and TRBJ1-4): DTGVSQNPRHKITKRGQNVTFRCDPISEHNRLYWYRQTLGQGPEFLTYFQNEAQLEKSRLLSDRFSAERPKGSFSTLEIQRTEQGDSAMYLCASSLGATNEKLFFGSGTQLSVL.

This clone came up many times. The CDR3 is cut off 3 residues early in the read; its end comes from the germline J gene. The genes are TRBV19 and TRBJ2-1, with 8 bases fitting TRBD2. This CDR3 is built from 18 residues. Looked up from germline, CDR1 is LNHDA and CDR2 is SQIVND (reference sequence). Germline trimming cut 2 bases from V and 6 bases from J; bases unmatched to any gene: 15. This CDR3 is CASSITAGGLVSGNEQFF. Incomplete CDR3 DNA: TGTGCCAGTAGTATAACGGCGGGAGGTCTCGTTTCTGGCAATGAG.

The table lists this clone with many counts. The CDR3 bases that were read are TGTGCCAGCAGCCGCGACACTGAA. The encoded protein is CASSRDTE. The full CDR3 is CASSRDTEAFF. The chain combines TRBV7-9 with TRBJ1-1; D is unresolved. With the read ending 3 residues before the CDR3 end, the germline J gene is used to fill in that end. CDR1 is SEHNR, CDR2 FQNEAQ, per germline (reference sequence). Trimming cost V 5 bases and J 3 bases, with 4 bases left between them. The CDR3 spans 11 residues.

This clone was observed many times. Read data end 3 residues before the CDR3 end; the end is taken from the germline J gene. This chain links TRBV18 with TRBJ1-2; 10 bases agree with TRBD1. V was clipped by 1 base and J by 6 bases; unmatched bases: 11. This CDR3 region has 17 residues. Germline V gene sequence: CDR1 KGHSH, CDR2 LQKENI. CDR3 amino acids: CASSPLGQGSRDDGYTF. CDR3 DNA (partial): TGTGCCAGCTCACCACTGGGACAGGGGAGTAGGGACGATGGC.

Remarks on this clone: The read finishes 3 residues shy of the CDR3 end, and the germline J gene is used to complete it. The V call is TRBV19, the J call TRBJ2-5; D may be TRBD1 (6 bases). Per germline, CDR1 LNHDA and CDR2 SQIVND (reference sequence). The length of the CDR3 is 13 residues. The germline V and J ends were trimmed by 5 bases and 5 bases, with 12 bases remaining between them. The sequenced CDR3 bases are TGTGCCAGTAGTGGACAGCCTGCGGAGACC. Translated, it gives CASSGQPAET. The whole CDR3 is CASSGQPAETQYF.

A few counts support this clone. The read terminates 3 residues before the CDR3 end, so the remaining end is supplied by the germline J gene. The genes are TRBV7-9 and TRBJ2-3, with unresolved D. This CDR3 is built from 15 residues. In germline, CDR1 is SEHNR, CDR2 FQNEAQ (reference sequence). The sequenced part of the CDR3 DNA is TGTGCCAGCAGCTTGGCGGTAGGTCGTCAAGAGACG. Translating it yields CASSLAVGRQET. The complete CDR3 reads CASSLAVGRQETQYF.

This clone was observed at least ten times. The read terminates 3 residues ahead of where the CDR3 ends, so the germline J gene completes it. The gene calls are TRBV20-1 and TRBJ1-4, with a possible D match to TRBD1 (5 bases). Germline lookup yields CDR1 DFQATT and CDR2 SNEGSKA (reference sequence). CDR3 length: 15 residues. The CDR3 DNA, read in part, is TGCAGTGCCCAAGGGGCCTCTGGGAAAAATTCACCA. Encoded protein: CSAQGASGKNSP. The full CDR3 sequence reads CSAQGASGKNSPLFF.

This clone was recorded many times. The read terminates 3 residues before the CDR3 end, so the remaining end is supplied by the germline J gene. The V call is TRBV7-2, the J call TRBJ2-5; TRBD1 aligns across 7 bases. The V gene end was trimmed by 6 bases and the J gene end by 4 bases; junction bases not matched to a gene: 5. This CDR3 spans 13 amino acids. Germline CDR1 reads SGHTA; CDR2 reads FQGNSA. The CDR3 protein is CASRPTGSETQYF. The part of the CDR3 DNA that was read is TGTGCCAGCAGACCGACAGGGTCAGAGACC.

This clone occurred many times. Coverage ceases 3 residues before the CDR3 finishes, and the germline J gene fills in the end. The chain carries TRBV20-1 and TRBJ1-2; 8 nucleotides match TRBD1. Germline CDR1 reads DFQATT; CDR2 reads SNEGSKA (reference sequence). This CDR3 has 14 amino acids. Trimming removed 5 bases from V and 5 bases from J; junction bases left unmatched: 10. This chain's CDR3 is CSAPGQGLGYGYTF. The DNA read from the CDR3 is TGCAGTGCTCCCGGACAGGGCCTCGGGTATGGC.

This clone was detected only a few times. One end of the junction does not line up with germline, which may come from a read error. The identical CDR3 is also encoded by other nucleotide sequences in the sample. CDR3 DNA, as far as it was read: TGCGCCAGCAGCTTGGGGGGCAGGGCTGGGAACACC. Translating it yields CASSLGGRAGNT. The full-length CDR3 reads as CASSLGGRAGNTIYF. The chain couples TRBV5-1 to TRBJ1-3; D is perhaps TRBD1 (5 bases). Sequencing ends 3 residues short of the CDR3 end; the germline J gene provides the rest. This CDR3 region has 15 residues. The germline CDR1 and CDR2 sequences are SGHRS and YFSETQ.

At least ten counts were recorded for this clone. The sequence runs out 3 residues before the end of the CDR3; the remainder is reconstructed from the germline J gene. This rearrangement joins TRBV6-2 or TRBV6-3 to TRBJ2-3; 12 positions match TRBD2. There are 14 residues in the CDR3. Germline lookup yields CDR1 MNHEY and CDR2 SVGEGT. CDR3: CASREGLAGGTQYF. CDR3 DNA, as far as it was read: TGTGCCAGCAGGGAAGGTCTAGCGGGGGGGACG.

This clone occurred many times. The CDR3 end falls 3 residues outside the read, so it is completed with the germline J gene. The rearrangement links TRBV29-1 to TRBJ1-2; D is possibly TRBD1 (5 bases). The germline V gene has CDR1 SQVTM and CDR2 ANQGSEA. The CDR3 spans 14 residues. The ends were cut back, 5 bases at V and 2 bases at J, with 15 bases in the middle. CDR3 residues: CSVRTPTENYGYTF. Incomplete CDR3 DNA: TGCAGCGTTCGAACCCCGACAGAGAACTATGGC.

In regard to this clone: The read comes to an end 3 residues before the CDR3 does, leaving the germline J gene to fill in the end. This chain links TRBV19 with TRBJ1-1; D is unclear. V was cut by 3 bases and J by 5 bases, with 10 bases left in between. The germline CDR1 and CDR2 sequences are LNHDA and SQIVND (reference sequence). This CDR3 region has 13 residues. The CDR3 bases that were read are TGTGCCAGTAGTATCTCTGCCCTAACTGAA. Its translation is CASSISALTE. The entire CDR3 is CASSISALTEAFF.

This clone was counted ten times or more. The CDR3 is cut off 3 residues early in the read; its end comes from the germline J gene. The rearrangement links TRBV5-1 to TRBJ2-1; TRBD2 agrees at 12 bases. The germline gives CDR1 SGHRS, CDR2 YFSETQ. V lost 0 bases, J lost 2 bases, and 0 bases stayed unmatched. This CDR3 spans 16 amino acids. The part of the CDR3 DNA that was read is TGCGCCAGCAGCTTGGGACTAGCGGGGGCCTACAATGAG. Translation gives CASSLGLAGAYNE. The entire CDR3 reads CASSLGLAGAYNEQFF.

This clone was counted at least ten times. The read ends 3 residues shy of where the CDR3 ends; the end is completed using the germline J gene. The rearrangement joins TRBV10-3 to TRBJ2-1; TRBD1 is a possible D gene (6 bases). Trimming removed 8 bases at V and 7 bases at J, with 9 bases between. Germline V gene data show CDR1 as ENHRY and CDR2 as SYGVKD. The CDR3 length is 11 residues. CDR3 DNA (partial): TGTGCCATCGCAGGGACAAATGAG. It codes for CAIAGTNE. The CDR3 in its entirety is CAIAGTNEQFF.

Worth noting for this clone: This probably arose from a read error, given a far larger clone one base away. The CDR3 end falls 3 residues outside the read, so it is completed with the germline J gene. This chain uses TRBV19 with TRBJ2-6; 8 positions match TRBD1. CDR3 length: 16 residues. Looked up from germline, CDR1 is LNHDA and CDR2 is SQIVND (reference sequence). CDR3 amino acids: CANSIQGAAGANVLTF. CDR3 DNA (partial): TGTGCCAATAGTATCCAGGGGGCAGCTGGGGCCAACGTC.